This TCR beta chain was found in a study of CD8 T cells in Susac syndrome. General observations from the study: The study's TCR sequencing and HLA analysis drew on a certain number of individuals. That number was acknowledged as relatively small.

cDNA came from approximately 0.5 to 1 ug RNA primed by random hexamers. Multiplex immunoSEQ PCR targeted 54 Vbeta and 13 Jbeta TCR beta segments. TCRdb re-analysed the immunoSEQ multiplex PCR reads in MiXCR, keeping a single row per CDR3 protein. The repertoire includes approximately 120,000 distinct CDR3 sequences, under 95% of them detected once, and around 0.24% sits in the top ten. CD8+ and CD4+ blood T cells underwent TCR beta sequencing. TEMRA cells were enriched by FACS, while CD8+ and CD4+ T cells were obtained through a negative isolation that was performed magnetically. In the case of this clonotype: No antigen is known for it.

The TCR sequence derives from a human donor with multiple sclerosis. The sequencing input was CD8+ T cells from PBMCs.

CDR3 sequence reads: CSVGSTSRTNKETQYF. The CDR3 nucleotides are TGCAGCGTCGGCTCGACTAGCCGAACAAATAAAGAGACCCAGTACTTC. The chain carries TRBV29-1 and TRBJ2-5, with TRBD2 matching over 7 bases. With 6 bases clipped from V and 3 bases from J, the junction kept 16 bases outside the gene matches. The germline gives CDR1 SQVTM, CDR2 ANQGSEA. The CDR3 contains 16 residues.